This T cell receptor (beta chain) stems from a study of T cell responses to AZD1222 COVID-19 vaccine. Losses at the gene ends were 5 bases for V and 8 bases for J; bases not matched to a gene: 6. CDR1 and CDR2 from the germline V gene are SEHNR and FQNEAQ (reference sequence). The CDR3 spans 14 residues. Generated by immunoSEQ multiplex PCR, the TCRdb table keeps only in-frame clones and is missing some. The sample yields around 120,000 clones, approximately 90% seen once. Broader study findings: Only after the peak T cell response were repertoires sampled.

A remark on this clone: Its antigen is as yet unknown.

Specimen: peripheral blood, collected on day 0 of AZD1222 vaccination. This rearrangement joins TRBV7-9 to TRBJ1-5, with 10 bases lining up with TRBD1. The receptor's source is an adult in good health. CDR3 region: CASSMDRGREPQHF. The CDR3 DNA reads TGTGCCAGCAGCATGGACAGGGGGAGGGAGCCCCAGCATTTT. The full variable domain, in which reference TRBV7-9 and TRBJ1-5 provide the parts outside the CDR3, is DTGVSQNPRHKITKRGQNVTFRCDPISEHNRLYWYRQTLGQGPEFLTYFQNEAQLEKSRLLSDRFSAERPKGSFSTLEIQRTEQGDSAMYLCASSMDRGREPQHFGDGTRLSIL.